This T cell receptor (beta chain) emerged from a study of T cell responses to AZD1222 COVID-19 vaccine. Method: immunoSEQ multiplex PCR; TCRdb's copy keeps in-frame clones and lacks some. The profile covers more than 95,000 clones, with approximately 89% appearing a single time and about 3.1% taken by the ten largest. The V gene end was trimmed by 5 bases and the J gene end by 3 bases; junction bases not matched to a gene: 3. The CDR3 runs to 14 residues. Germline CDR1 reads LNHNV; CDR2 reads YYDKDF (reference sequence). This clonotype was sampled from an adult who received the MenACWY meningococcal vaccine as a control. This specimen consisted of peripheral blood, obtained 28 days after the second dose of the MenACWY control vaccine. V is TRBV15 and J is TRBJ2-1, with TRBD1 matching over 8 bases. The CDR3 protein is CATSGGQVYNEQFF. The CDR3 coding sequence is TGTGCCACCAGCGGGGGACAGGTCTACAATGAGCAGTTCTTC.